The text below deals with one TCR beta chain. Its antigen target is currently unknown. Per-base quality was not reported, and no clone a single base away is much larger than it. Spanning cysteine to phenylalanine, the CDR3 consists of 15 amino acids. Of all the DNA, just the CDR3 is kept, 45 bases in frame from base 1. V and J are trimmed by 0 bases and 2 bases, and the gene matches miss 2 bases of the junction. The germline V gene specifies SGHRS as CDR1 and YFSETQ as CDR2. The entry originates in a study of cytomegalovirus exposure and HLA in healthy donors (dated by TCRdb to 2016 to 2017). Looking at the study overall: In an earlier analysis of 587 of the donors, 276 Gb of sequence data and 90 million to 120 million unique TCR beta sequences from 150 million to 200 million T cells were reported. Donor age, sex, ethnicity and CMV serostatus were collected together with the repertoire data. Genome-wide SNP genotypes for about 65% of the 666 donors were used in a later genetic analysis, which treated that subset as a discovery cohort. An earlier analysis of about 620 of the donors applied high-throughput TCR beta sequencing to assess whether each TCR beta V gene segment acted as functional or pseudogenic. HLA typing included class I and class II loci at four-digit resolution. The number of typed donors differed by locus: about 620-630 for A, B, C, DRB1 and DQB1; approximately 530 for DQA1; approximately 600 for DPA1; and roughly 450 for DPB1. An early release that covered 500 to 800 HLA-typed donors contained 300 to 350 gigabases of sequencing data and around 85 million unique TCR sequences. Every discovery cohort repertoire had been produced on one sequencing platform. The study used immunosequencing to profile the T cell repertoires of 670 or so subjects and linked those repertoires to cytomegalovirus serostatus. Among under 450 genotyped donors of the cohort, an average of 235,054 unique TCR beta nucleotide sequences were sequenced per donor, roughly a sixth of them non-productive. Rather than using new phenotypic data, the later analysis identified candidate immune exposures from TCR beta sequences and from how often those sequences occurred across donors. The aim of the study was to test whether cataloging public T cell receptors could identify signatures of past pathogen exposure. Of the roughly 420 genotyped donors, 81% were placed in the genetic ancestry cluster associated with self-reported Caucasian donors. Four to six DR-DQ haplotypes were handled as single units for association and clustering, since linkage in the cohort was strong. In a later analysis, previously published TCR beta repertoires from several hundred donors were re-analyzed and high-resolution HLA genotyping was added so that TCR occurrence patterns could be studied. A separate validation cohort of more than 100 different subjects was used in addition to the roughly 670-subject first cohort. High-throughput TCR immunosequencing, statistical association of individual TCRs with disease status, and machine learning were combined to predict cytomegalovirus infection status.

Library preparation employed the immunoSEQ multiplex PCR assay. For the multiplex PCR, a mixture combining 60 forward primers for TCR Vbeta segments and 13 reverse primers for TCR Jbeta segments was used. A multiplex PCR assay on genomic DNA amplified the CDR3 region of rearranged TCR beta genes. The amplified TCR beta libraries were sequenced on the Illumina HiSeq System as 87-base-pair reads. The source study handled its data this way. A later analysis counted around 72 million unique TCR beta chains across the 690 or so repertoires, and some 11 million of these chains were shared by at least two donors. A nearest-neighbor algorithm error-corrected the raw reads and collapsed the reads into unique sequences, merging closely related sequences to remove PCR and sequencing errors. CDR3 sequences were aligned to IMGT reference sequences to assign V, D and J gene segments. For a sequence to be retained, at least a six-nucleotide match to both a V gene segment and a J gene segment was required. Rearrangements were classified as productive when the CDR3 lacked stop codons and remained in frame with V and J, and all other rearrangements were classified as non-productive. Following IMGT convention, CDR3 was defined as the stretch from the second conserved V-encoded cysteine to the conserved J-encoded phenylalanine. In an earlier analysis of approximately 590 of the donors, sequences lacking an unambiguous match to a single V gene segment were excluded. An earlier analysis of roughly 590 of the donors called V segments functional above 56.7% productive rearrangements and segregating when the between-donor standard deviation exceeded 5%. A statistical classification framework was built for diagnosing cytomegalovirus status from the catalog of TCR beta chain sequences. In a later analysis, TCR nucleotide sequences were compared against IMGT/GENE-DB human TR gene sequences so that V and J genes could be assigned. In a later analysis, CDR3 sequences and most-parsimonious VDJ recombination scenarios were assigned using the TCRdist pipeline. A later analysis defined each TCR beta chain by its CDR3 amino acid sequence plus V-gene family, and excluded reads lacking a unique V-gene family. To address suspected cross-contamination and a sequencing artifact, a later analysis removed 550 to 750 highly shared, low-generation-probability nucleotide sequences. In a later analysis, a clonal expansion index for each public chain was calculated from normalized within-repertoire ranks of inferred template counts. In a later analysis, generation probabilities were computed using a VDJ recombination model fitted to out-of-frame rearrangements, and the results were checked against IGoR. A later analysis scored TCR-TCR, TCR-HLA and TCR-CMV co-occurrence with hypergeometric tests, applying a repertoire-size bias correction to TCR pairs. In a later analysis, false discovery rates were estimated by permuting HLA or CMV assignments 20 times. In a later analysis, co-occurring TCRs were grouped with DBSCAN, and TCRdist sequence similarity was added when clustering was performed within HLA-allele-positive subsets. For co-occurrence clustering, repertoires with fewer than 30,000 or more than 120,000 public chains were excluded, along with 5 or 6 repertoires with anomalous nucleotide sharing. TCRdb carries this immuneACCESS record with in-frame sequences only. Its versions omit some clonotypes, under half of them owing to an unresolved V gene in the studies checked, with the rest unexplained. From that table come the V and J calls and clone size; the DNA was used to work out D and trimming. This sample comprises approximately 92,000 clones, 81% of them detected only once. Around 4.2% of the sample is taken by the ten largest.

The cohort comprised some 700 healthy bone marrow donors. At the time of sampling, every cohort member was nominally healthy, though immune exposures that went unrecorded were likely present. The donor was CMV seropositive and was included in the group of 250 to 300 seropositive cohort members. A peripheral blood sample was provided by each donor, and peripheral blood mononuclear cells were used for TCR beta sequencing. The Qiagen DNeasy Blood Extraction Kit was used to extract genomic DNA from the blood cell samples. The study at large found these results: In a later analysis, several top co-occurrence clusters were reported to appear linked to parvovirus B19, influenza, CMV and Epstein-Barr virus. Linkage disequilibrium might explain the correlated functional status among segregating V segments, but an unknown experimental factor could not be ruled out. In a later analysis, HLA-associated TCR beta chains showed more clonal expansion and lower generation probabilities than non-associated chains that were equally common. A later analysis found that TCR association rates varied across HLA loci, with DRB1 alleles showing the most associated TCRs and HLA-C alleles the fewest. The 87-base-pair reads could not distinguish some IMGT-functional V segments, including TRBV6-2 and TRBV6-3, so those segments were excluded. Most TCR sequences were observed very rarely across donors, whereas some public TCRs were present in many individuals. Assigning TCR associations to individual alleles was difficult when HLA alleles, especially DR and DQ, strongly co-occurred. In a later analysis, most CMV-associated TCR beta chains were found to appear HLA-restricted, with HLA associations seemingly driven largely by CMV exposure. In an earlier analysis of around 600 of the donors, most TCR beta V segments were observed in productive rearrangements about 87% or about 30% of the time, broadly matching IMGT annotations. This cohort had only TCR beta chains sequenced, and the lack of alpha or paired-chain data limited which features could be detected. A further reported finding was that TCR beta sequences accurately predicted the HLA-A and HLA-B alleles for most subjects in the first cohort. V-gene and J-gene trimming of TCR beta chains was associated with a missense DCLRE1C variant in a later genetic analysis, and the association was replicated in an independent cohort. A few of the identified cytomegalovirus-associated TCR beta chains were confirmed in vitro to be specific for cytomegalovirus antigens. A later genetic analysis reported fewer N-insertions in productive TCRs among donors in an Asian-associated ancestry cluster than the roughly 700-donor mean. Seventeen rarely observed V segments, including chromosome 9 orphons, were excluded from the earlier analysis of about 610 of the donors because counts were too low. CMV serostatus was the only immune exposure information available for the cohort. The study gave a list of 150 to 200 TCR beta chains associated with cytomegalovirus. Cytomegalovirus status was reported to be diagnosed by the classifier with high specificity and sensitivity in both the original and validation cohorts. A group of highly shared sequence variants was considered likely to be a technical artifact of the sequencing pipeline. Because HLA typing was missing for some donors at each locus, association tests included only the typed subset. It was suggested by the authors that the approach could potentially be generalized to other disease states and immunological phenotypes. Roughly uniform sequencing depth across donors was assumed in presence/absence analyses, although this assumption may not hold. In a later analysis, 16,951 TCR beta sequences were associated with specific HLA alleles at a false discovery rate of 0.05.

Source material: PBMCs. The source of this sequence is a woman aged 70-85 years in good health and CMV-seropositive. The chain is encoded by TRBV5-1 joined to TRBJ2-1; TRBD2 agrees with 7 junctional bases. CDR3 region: CASSLGLAAYNEQFF. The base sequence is TGCGCCAGCAGCTTGGGGCTAGCGGCCTACAATGAGCAGTTCTTC.